The clone carrying this T cell receptor beta chain showed up just a few times. Amplified regions were TCR beta CDR3 sequences from RNA transcripts. The HTBI set primed first-round TCR CDR3 RT-PCR. TCRdb independently ran MiXCR on the multiplex PCR reads; one entry per CDR3 protein. This sample has under 450,000 distinct CDR3 sequences, with around 14% found just once. This specimen comes from a study of T cells in Graves' hyperthyroidism and ophthalmopathy. Not enrolled were patients with uncontrolled infection, other autoimmune disease, pregnancy or lactation. The CDR3 is 12 amino acids. The V end was cut by 7 bases, the J end by 1 base, with 10 bases between. CDR1 SQVTM and CDR2 ANQGSEA come from the germline V gene.

This sequence was found in a woman under 30 with Graves' hyperthyroidism. The chain couples TRBV29-1 to TRBJ1-2, with D possibly being TRBD1 (6 bases). Sample: blood. The CDR3 protein is CSAEDSNYGYTF. The CDR3 region has the DNA TGCAGCGCAGAGGACAGTAACTATGGCTACACCTTC. The whole variable domain, remainder taken from reference TRBV29-1 and TRBJ1-2, is SAVISQKPSRDICQRGTSLTIQCQVDSQVTMMFWYRQQPGQSLTLIATANQGSEATYESGFVIDKFPISRPNLTFSTLTVSNMSPEDSSIYLCSAEDSNYGYTFGSGTRLTVV.